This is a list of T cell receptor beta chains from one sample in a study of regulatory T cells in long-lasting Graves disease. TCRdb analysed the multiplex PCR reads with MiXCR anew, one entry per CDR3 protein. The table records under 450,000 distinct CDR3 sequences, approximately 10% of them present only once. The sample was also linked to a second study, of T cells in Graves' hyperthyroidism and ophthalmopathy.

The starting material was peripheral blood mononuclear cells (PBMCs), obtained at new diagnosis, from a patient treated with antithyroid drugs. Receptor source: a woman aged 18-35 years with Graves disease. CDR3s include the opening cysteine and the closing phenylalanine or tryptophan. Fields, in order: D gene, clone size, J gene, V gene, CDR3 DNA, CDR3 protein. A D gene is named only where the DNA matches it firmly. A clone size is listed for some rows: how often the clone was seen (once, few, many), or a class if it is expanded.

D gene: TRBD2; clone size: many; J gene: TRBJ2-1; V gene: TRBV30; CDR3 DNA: TGTGCCTGGAGTGTAGGGGCGGGGGGGCACAATGAGCAGTTCTTC; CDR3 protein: CAWSVGAGGHNEQFF
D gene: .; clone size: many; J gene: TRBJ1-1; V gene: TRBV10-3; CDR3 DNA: TGTGCCATCAGTGATGGCCAGAGTCACACTGAAGCTTTCTTT; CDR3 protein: CAISDGQSHTEAFF
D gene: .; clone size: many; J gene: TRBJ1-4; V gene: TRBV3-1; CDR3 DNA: TGTGCCAGCAGCCAACCTCCCCGTGGAACGGGATTCAATGAAAAACTGTTTTTT; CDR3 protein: CASSQPPRGTGFNEKLFF
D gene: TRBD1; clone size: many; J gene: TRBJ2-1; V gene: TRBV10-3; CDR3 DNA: TGTGCCATCAGTAGTACAGGGGGTACCTACAATGAGCAGTTCTTC; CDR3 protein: CAISSTGGTYNEQFF
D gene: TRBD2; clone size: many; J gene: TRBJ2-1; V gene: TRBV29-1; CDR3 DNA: TGCAGCGTTGAAGGTCGTTGGGAGGGCCCCCGGACTAGCGACTCCTACAATGAGCAGTTCTTC; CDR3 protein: CSVEGRWEGPRTSDSYNEQFF
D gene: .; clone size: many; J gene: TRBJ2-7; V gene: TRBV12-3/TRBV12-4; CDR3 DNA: TGTGCCAGCACAGGGAGTCCTTCCTACGAGCAGTACTTC; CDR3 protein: CASTGSPSYEQYF
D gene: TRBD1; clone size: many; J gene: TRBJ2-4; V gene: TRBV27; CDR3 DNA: TGTGCCAGCAGTCCAACCGACAGGGCCCCCAACATTCAGTACTTC; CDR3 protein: CASSPTDRAPNIQYF
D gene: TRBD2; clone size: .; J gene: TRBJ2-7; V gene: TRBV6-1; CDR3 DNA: TGTGCCAGCAGTGATCGGACAGGGAGTACTAGCGGGAGTTTATACGAGCAGTACTTC; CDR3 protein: CASSDRTGSTSGSLYEQYF
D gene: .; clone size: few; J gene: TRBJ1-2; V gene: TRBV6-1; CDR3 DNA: TGTGCCAGCAGCTCCGGGGCATCCACAACCTTCGCCTTC; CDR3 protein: CASSSGASTTFAF
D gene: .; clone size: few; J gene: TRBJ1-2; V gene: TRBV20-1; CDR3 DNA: TGCAGTGCTAGCACCCGCCGTCCTGGCTACACCTTC; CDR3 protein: CSASTRRPGYTF
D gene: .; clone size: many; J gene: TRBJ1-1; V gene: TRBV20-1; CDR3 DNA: TGCAGTGCTAGAGATCCCGGCAGGAACACTGAAGCTTTCTTT; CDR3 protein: CSARDPGRNTEAFF
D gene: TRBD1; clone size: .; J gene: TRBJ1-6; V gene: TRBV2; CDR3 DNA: TGTGCCAGCAGTGGGGGGACAGGGGGCATTTCACCCCTCCACTTT; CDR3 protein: CASSGGTGGISPLHF
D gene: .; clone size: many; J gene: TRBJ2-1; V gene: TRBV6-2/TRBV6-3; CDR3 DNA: TGTGCCAGCAGTTACTCGACCGTAAGCTCCTACAATGAGCAGTTCTTC; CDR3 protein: CASSYSTVSSYNEQFF
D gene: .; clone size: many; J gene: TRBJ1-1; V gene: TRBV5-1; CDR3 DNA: TGCGCCAGCCTCCCTGGGGGGGCCCTAGTCGACACTGAAGCTTTCTTT; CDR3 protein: CASLPGGALVDTEAFF
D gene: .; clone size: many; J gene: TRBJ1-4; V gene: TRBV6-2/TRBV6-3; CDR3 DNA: TGTGCCAGCAGTTACAATTTCGGAAAACTGTTTTTT; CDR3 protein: CASSYNFGKLFF
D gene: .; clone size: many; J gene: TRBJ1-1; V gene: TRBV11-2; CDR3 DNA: TGTGCCAGCAGACCCACGGGGACCCTGAACACTGAAGCTTTCTTT; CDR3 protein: CASRPTGTLNTEAFF
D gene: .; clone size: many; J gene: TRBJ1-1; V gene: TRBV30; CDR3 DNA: TGTGCCCGGAGAAGGATGAACACTGAAGCTTTCTTT; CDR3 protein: CARRRMNTEAFF
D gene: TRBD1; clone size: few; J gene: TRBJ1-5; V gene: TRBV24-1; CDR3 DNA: TGCGCCCCGGGGGTGACTACGGGACAGGGCGACAATCAGCCCCAGCATTTT; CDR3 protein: CAPGVTTGQGDNQPQHF
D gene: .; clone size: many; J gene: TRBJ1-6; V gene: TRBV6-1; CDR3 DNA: TGTGCCAGCAGGGAAGGGGCGCGTAATTCACCCCTCCACTTT; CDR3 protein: CASREGARNSPLHF
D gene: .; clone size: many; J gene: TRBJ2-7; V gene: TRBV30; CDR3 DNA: TGTGCCTGGAGTGAAGGAAGGGGCGTCGAGCAGTACTTC; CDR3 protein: CAWSEGRGVEQYF
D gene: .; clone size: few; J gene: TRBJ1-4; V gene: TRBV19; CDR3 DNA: TGTGCCAGTAGTATAGATCGAGGGCGAGGTGGAAAACTGTTTTTT; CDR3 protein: CASSIDRGRGGKLFF
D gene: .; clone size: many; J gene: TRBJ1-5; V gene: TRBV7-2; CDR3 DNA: TGTGCCAGCAGCCCAGACCGGTCCCATTATAGCAATCAGCCCCAGCATTTT; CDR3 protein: CASSPDRSHYSNQPQHF
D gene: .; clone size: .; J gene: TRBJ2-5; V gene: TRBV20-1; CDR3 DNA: TGCAGTGCTAGAGATCTAGTAGAGACCCAGTACTTC; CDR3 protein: CSARDLVETQYF
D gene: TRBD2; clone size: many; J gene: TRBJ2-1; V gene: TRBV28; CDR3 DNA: TGTGCCAGCAGATCAAAGCTAGCGGGAGGATCTGGTGAGCAGTTCTTC; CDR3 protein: CASRSKLAGGSGEQFF
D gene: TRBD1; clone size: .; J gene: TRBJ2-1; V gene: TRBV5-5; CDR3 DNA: TGTGCCAGCAGCCCGCGAAACAGGGGAACGTTGGATGAGCAGTTCTTC; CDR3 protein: CASSPRNRGTLDEQFF
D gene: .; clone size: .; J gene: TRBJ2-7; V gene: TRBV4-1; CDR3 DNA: TGCGCCAGCAGCCAAATTTTATGGACGGGGGTGTTCGAGCAGTACTTC; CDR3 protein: CASSQILWTGVFEQYF
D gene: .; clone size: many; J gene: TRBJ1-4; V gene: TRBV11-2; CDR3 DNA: TGTGCCAGCAGCGAACGGTACAATGAAAAACTGTTTTTT; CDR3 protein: CASSERYNEKLFF
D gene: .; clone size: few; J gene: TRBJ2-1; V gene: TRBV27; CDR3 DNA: TGTGCCAGCAGTCCGCCCACAGGGTATACCTACAATGAGCAGTTCTTC; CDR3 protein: CASSPPTGYTYNEQFF
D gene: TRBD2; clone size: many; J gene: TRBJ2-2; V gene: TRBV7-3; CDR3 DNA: TGTGCCAGCTCGGCGGGAGGGCCGATGAACACCGGGGAGCTGTTTTTT; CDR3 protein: CASSAGGPMNTGELFF
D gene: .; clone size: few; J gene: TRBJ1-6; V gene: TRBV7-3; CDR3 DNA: TGTGCCAGCAGCTTAATGGGGTCTCATTATAATTCACCCCTCCACTTT; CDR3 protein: CASSLMGSHYNSPLHF
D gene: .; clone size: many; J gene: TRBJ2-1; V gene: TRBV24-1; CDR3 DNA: TGTGCCACCAGTGATTTGAGTAACGACAATGAGCAGTTCTTC; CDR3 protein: CATSDLSNDNEQFF
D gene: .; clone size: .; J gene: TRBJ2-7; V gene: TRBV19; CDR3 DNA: TGTGCCAGTAGTGTACAGGCTAACAGCCTTCCCTACGAGCAGTACTTC; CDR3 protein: CASSVQANSLPYEQYF
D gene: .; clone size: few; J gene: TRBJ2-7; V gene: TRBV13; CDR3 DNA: TGTGCCAGCAGCTTAGCGGGGGAGCCCTACGAGCAGTACTTC; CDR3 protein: CASSLAGEPYEQYF
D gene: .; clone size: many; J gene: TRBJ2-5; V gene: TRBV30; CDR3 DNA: TGTGCCTGGAGTGCTGGGAGCCAAGAGACCCAGTACTTC; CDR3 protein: CAWSAGSQETQYF
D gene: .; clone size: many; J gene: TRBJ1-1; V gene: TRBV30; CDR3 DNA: TGTGCCTGGGACCCTGGCCCAGGTCCCCGTGTGGAAGCTTTCTTT; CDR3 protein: CAWDPGPGPRVEAFF
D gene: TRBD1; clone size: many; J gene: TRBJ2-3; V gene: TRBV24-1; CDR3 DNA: TGTGCCACCAGTGAGGGGACAGGGGTGGCCACAGATACGCAGTATTTT; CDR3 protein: CATSEGTGVATDTQYF
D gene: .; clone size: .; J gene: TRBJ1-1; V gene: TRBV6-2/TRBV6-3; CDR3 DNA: TGTGCCAGCAGTTACCTTCGGGGCTTGAAGGAAGCTTTCTTT; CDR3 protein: CASSYLRGLKEAFF
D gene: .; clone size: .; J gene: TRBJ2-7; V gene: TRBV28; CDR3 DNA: TGTGCCAGCAGTTTATCCCCCCGGTCGGTGTCCTACGAGCAGTACTTC; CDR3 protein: CASSLSPRSVSYEQYF
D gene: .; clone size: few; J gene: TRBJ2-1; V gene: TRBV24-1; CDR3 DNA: TGTGCCACCACCAACAGGGCGAGTTGGCAGTTCTTC; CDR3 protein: CATTNRASWQFF
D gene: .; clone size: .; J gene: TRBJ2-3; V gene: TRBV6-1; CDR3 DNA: TGTGCCAGCGGTCCCGTTACGGATACGCAGTATTTT; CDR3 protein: CASGPVTDTQYF
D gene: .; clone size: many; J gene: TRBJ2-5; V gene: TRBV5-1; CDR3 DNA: TGCGCCAGCAGCTTTGAGACCCACCGAGAGACCCAGTACTTC; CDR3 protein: CASSFETHRETQYF
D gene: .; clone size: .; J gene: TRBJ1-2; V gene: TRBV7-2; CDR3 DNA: TGTGCCAGCAGCTTAGCGCTTCGAGATGGCTACACCTTC; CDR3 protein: CASSLALRDGYTF
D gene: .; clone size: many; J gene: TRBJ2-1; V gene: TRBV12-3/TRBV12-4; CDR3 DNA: TGTGCCAGCAGTTTCCCGGGGGCCCTACATGAGCAGTTCTTC; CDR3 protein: CASSFPGALHEQFF
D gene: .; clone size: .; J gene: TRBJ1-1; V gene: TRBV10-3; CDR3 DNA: TGTGCCATCAGTGAGGGCCAGAGCACTGAAGCTTTCTTT; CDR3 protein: CAISEGQSTEAFF
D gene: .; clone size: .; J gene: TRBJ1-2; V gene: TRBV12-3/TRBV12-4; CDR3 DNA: TGTGCCAGCAGTGCCGACAGGACCTATGGCTACACCTTC; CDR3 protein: CASSADRTYGYTF
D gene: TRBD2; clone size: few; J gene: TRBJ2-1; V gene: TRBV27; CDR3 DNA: TGTGCCAGCAGTTTAAGGTGGGCTAGCGGTCTTTACAATGAGCAGTTCTTC; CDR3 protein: CASSLRWASGLYNEQFF
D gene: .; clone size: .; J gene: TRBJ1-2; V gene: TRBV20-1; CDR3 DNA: TGCGGTGCTAGAGATCTTTTGGCAGGGGCGGATGGCTACACCTTC; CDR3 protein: CGARDLLAGADGYTF
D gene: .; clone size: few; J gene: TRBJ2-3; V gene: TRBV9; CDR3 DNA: TGTGCCAGCAGCGTAGAGGCTATAGCAGATACGCAGTATTTT; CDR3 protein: CASSVEAIADTQYF
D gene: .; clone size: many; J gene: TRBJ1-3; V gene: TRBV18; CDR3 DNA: TGTGCCAGCTATGGGACTTCGAATGGAAACACCATATATTTT; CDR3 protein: CASYGTSNGNTIYF
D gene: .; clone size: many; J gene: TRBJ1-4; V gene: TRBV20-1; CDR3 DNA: TGCAGTGCACAGACCGGAGGGGATAGGGATGAAAAACTGTTTTTT; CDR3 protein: CSAQTGGDRDEKLFF
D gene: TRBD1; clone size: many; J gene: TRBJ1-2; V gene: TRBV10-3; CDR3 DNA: TGTGCCATCAGTGAGTCGACAGGGCCTGGCTATGGCTACACCTTC; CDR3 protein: CAISESTGPGYGYTF
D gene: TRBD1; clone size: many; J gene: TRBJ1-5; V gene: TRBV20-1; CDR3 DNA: TGCAGTGCTAGAGATCTAGGGGCCGGGGACAGTCAGCCCCAGCATTTT; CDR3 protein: CSARDLGAGDSQPQHF
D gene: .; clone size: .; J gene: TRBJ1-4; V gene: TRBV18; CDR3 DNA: TGTGCCAGCTCACCGATACGACAGCGTACCACAACTAATGAAAAACTGTTTTTT; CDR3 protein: CASSPIRQRTTTNEKLFF
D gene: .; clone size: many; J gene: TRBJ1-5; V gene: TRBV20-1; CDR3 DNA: TGCAGTGCTAGAGATTCTGGGAATCAGCCCCAGCATTTT; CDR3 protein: CSARDSGNQPQHF
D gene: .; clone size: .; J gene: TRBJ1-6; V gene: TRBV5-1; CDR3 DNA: TGCGCCAGCAGCTTGACGAGCTCCTATAATTCACCCCTCCACTTT; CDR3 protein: CASSLTSSYNSPLHF